The rows below give T cell receptor beta chains drawn from one sample of a study of T-cell reconstitution after alpha-beta-depleted transplantation in children. TCRdb reprocessed the PCR reads with MiXCR, giving one entry per CDR3 protein. This repertoire shows some 530,000 distinct CDR3 sequences, approximately 12% found once; its top ten account for around 5.6%. The sample consisted of PBMCs from the stem cell graft donor, taken from the stem cell graft. Source of these receptors: a human donor who donated a stem cell graft to a child with combined immunodeficiency. CDR3s include the opening cysteine and the closing phenylalanine or tryptophan. Each record gives: clone size, J gene, D gene, V gene, CDR3 protein, CDR3 DNA. A D gene is named only where the DNA matches it firmly. Clone size, where shown, is once, few, many, or a class for clones that have expanded.

NA	TRBJ1-2	TRBD1	TRBV12-3/TRBV12-4	CASSLRGTGPGGYTF	TGTGCCAGCAGTTTACGAGGGACAGGACCGGGTGGCTACACCTTC
many	TRBJ1-5	TRBD1	TRBV28	CASSPRGQGGNQPQHF	TGTGCCAGCAGTCCTAGAGGGCAGGGGGGGAATCAGCCCCAGCATTTT
many	TRBJ2-2	NA	TRBV4-2	CASSQTRWGDGELFF	TGTGCCAGCAGCCAAACACGGTGGGGTGACGGGGAGCTGTTTTTT
many	TRBJ1-1	NA	TRBV27	CASSTPGGHTAAFF	TGTGCCAGCTCTACACCTGGGGGCCACACTGCAGCTTTCTTT
many	TRBJ1-1	NA	TRBV29-1	CSVAPGSITEAFF	TGCAGCGTCGCCCCGGGAAGCATCACTGAAGCTTTCTTT
few	TRBJ2-3	NA	TRBV3-1	CASSQDWYRASTDTQYF	TGTGCCAGCAGCCAAGACTGGTACAGGGCAAGCACAGATACGCAGTATTTT
NA	TRBJ2-7	NA	TRBV20-1	CSARDPDNRKGEQYF	TGCAGTGCTAGAGATCCGGACAACCGTAAGGGCGAGCAGTACTTC
few	TRBJ2-7	TRBD2	TRBV4-2	CASSQVSGGTISYEQYF	TGTGCCAGCAGCCAGGTTAGCGGGGGGACGATATCCTACGAGCAGTACTTC
few	TRBJ2-1	TRBD2	TRBV11-2	CASSLWGLAGPSYNEQFF	TGTGCCAGCAGCTTATGGGGACTAGCGGGACCATCCTACAATGAGCAGTTCTTC
NA	TRBJ1-2	NA	TRBV7-9	CASSFLGERYGYTF	TGTGCCAGCAGCTTCTTAGGTGAACGGTATGGCTACACCTTC
few	TRBJ1-5	NA	TRBV12-3/TRBV12-4	CASSLAGLNQPQHF	TGTGCCAGCAGTTTAGCAGGGCTTAATCAGCCCCAGCATTTT
NA	TRBJ2-7	NA	TRBV7-2	CASSLGAFTSYEQYF	TGTGCCAGCAGCTTAGGGGCCTTTACCTCCTACGAGCAGTACTTC
NA	TRBJ2-2	NA	TRBV18	CASSPRTDGLNTGELFF	TGTGCCAGCTCACCTCGGACGGATGGGCTCAACACCGGGGAGCTGTTTTTT
few	TRBJ1-1	TRBD1	TRBV13	CASSPSGQLNTEAFF	TGTGCCAGCAGCCCTTCGGGACAGCTAAACACTGAAGCTTTCTTT
few	TRBJ1-1	TRBD1	TRBV7-9	CASSSYRGPLNTEAFF	TGTGCCAGCAGCTCGTACAGGGGGCCTCTGAACACTGAAGCTTTCTTT
few	TRBJ2-7	NA	TRBV7-9	CASSLTGSAYEQYF	TGTGCCAGCAGCTTAACAGGGTCCGCCTACGAGCAGTACTTC